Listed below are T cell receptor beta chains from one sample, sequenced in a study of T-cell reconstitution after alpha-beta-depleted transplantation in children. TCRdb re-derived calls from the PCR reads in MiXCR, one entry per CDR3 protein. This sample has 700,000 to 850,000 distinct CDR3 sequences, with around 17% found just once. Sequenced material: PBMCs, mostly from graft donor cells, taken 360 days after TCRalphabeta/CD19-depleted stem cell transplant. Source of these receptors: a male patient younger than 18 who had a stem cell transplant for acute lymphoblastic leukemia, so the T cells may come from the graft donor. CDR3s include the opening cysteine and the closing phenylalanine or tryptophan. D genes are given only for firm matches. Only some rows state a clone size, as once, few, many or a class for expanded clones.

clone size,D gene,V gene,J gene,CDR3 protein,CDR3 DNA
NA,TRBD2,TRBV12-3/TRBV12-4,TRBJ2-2,CASSLTTSGRAVTGELFF,TGTGCCAGCAGTTTAACCACTAGCGGGAGGGCCGTCACCGGGGAGCTGTTTTTT
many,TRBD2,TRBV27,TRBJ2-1,CASSLIGGRVVNEQFF,TGTGCCAGCAGTTTAATCGGCGGGAGGGTTGTCAATGAGCAGTTCTTC
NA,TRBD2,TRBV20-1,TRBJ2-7,CSARRFSRTRRSYEQYF,TGCAGTGCTAGGCGGTTTTCAAGGACTAGAAGGTCCTACGAGCAGTACTTC
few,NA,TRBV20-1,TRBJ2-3,CSASAWVWLTDTQYF,TGCAGTGCTAGTGCCTGGGTATGGCTCACAGATACGCAGTATTTT
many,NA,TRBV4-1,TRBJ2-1,CASSQDPTTLYYNEQFF,TGCGCCAGCAGCCAAGATCCGACGACCCTATACTACAATGAGCAGTTCTTC
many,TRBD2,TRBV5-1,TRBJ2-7,CASSLALAGLLEQYF,TGCGCCAGCAGCTTGGCCCTAGCGGGACTTCTCGAGCAGTACTTC
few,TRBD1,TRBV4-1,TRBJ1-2,CASSPYRGRVDGYTF,TGCGCCAGCAGCCCTTACAGGGGGCGTGTTGACGGCTACACCTTC
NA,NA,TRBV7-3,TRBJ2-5,CASSSSVGETQYF,TGTGCCAGCAGCTCAAGCGTCGGAGAGACCCAGTACTTC
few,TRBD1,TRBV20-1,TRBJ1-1,CSWGRGGAGGTEAFF,TGCAGTTGGGGCAGGGGGGGCGCGGGTGGCACTGAAGCTTTCTTT
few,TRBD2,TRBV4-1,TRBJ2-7,CASSQGTSGRVYEQYF,TGCGCCAGCAGCCAGGGGACTAGCGGGAGGGTCTACGAGCAGTACTTC
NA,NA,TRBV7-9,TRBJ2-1,CASSTYLTEAYNEQFF,TGTGCCAGCAGCACCTACTTAACGGAGGCCTACAATGAGCAGTTCTTC
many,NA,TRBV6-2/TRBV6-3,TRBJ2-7,CASSYEVVYEQYF,TGTGCCAGCAGTTATGAGGTGGTTTACGAGCAGTACTTC
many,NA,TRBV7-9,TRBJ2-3,CASSFSPVASTDTQYF,TGTGCCAGCAGCTTTTCCCCGGTCGCGAGCACAGATACGCAGTATTTT
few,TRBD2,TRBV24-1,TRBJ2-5,CATSDSRTQGTSGSLTQYF,TGTGCCACCAGTGATTCGAGGACACAAGGGACTAGCGGGAGTTTGACCCAGTACTTC
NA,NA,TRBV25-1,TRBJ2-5,CASKSSETQYF,TGTGCCAGCAAGAGTAGCGAGACCCAGTACTTC
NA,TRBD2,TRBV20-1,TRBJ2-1,CSAGTSGYLNEQFF,TGCAGTGCGGGGACTAGCGGTTACCTGAATGAGCAGTTCTTC
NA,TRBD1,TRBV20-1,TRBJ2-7,CSVWTGINEQYF,TGCAGTGTTTGGACAGGGATTAACGAGCAGTACTTC
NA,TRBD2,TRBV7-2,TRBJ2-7,CASSAPGLAGEWGEQYF,TGTGCCAGCAGCGCACCGGGACTAGCGGGAGAATGGGGCGAGCAGTACTTC
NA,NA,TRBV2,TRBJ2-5,CASSKGPSRLETQYF,TGTGCCAGCAGTAAGGGACCTTCGCGGCTAGAGACCCAGTACTTC
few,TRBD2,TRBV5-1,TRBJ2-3,CASSPNRARLAMRWSTDTQYF,TGCGCCAGCAGCCCCAACCGTGCCAGACTAGCGATGAGGTGGAGCACAGATACGCAGTATTTT
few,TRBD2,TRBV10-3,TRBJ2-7,CAISDPGLAGVGSYEQYF,TGTGCCATCAGTGATCCGGGACTAGCGGGGGTGGGCTCCTACGAGCAGTACTTC
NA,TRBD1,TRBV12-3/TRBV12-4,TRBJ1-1,CASSLGGTENSEAFF,TGTGCCAGCAGTTTAGGCGGGACAGAAAACTCTGAAGCTTTCTTT
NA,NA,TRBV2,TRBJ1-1,CASSAQGSTEAFF,TGTGCCAGCAGCGCTCAGGGGAGCACTGAAGCTTTCTTT
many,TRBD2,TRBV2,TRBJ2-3,CASSPRAGSTDTQYF,TGTGCCAGCAGTCCTAGAGCGGGAAGCACAGATACGCAGTATTTT
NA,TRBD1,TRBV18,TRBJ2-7,CASSPMDRGQYEQYF,TGTGCCAGCTCACCAATGGACAGGGGGCAATACGAGCAGTACTTC
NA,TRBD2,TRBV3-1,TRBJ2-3,CASSQRPGTRGTDTQYF,TGTGCCAGCAGCCAGAGACCCGGGACTAGAGGCACAGATACGCAGTATTTT
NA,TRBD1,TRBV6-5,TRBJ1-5,CASRATGASNQPQHF,TGTGCCAGCAGGGCTACAGGGGCGAGCAATCAGCCCCAGCATTTT
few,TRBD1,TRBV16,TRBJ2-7,CASRKGQGVSYEQYF,TGTGCCAGCCGGAAGGGACAGGGAGTCTCCTACGAGCAGTACTTC
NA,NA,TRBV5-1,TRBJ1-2,CASSLDPGRGGYTF,TGCGCCAGCAGCTTGGATCCAGGGCGTGGAGGCTACACCTTC
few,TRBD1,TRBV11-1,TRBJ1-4,CASSLLASRDRGSEKLFF,TGTGCCAGCAGCTTGTTAGCTTCTAGGGACAGGGGGAGCGAAAAACTGTTTTTT
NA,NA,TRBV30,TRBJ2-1,CAWEKKGPYNEQFF,TGTGCCTGGGAAAAGAAGGGCCCCTACAATGAGCAGTTCTTC
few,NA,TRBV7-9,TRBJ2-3,CASSPLAEAGTDTQYF,TGTGCCAGCAGTCCCCTGGCGGAGGCCGGCACAGATACGCAGTATTTT
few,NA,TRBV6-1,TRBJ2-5,CASRKQGKGGETQYF,TGTGCCAGCAGGAAACAGGGGAAGGGGGGGGAGACCCAGTACTTC
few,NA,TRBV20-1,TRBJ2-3,CSASRLRALFDTQYF,TGCAGTGCTAGCCGATTGCGAGCGCTCTTCGATACGCAGTATTTT
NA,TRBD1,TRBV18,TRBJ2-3,CASSHGQGATDTQYF,TGTGCCAGCTCACATGGACAGGGGGCCACAGATACGCAGTATTTT
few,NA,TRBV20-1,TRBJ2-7,CSARRGPFNEQYF,TGCAGTGCTAGAAGGGGTCCTTTCAACGAGCAGTACTTC
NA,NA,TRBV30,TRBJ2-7,CASDVSYEQYF,TGTGCCTCGGACGTCTCCTACGAGCAGTACTTC
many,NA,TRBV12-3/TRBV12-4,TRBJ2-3,CASKLSTQYF,TGTGCCAGCAAACTATCTACGCAGTATTTT
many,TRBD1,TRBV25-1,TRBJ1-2,CASREGATNYGYTF,TGTGCCAGCAGAGAGGGGGCAACTAACTATGGCTACACCTTC
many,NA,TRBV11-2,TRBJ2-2,CASSWTTNTGELFF,TGTGCCAGCAGCTGGACAACGAACACCGGGGAGCTGTTTTTT
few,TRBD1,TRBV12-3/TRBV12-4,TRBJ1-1,CASSRTGFSMNTEAFF,TGTGCCAGCAGTCGGACAGGGTTTTCAATGAACACTGAAGCTTTCTTT
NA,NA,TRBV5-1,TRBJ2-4,CASSPGILAKNIQYF,TGCGCCAGCAGCCCAGGGATCCTAGCCAAAAACATTCAGTACTTC
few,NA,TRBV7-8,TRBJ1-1,CASRISYGTEAFF,TGTGCCAGCAGGATAAGTTATGGCACTGAAGCTTTCTTT
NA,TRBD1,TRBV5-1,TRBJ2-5,CASSAPRDRGFQETQYF,TGCGCCAGCAGCGCCCCCCGGGACAGGGGGTTCCAAGAGACCCAGTACTTC
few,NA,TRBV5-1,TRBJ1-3,CASSWGDRASGNTIYF,TGCGCCAGCAGCTGGGGAGACAGAGCATCTGGAAACACCATATATTTT
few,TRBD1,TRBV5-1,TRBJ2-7,CASSPGTATTRQYF,TGCGCCAGCAGCCCGGGGACAGCCACTACGAGGCAGTACTTC
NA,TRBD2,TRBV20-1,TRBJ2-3,CSARDFGTSGRDTQYF,TGCAGTGCTAGAGATTTCGGGACTAGCGGGAGGGATACGCAGTATTTT
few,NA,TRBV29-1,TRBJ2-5,CSVEAGDAETQYF,TGCAGCGTTGAAGCGGGGGACGCGGAGACCCAGTACTTC
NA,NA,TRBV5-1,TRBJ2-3,CASSLTSGTPTDTQYF,TGCGCCAGCAGCTTGACCTCCGGGACCCCCACAGATACGCAGTATTTT
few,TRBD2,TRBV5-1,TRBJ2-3,CASSFYSGRYPTDTQYF,TGCGCCAGCAGCTTCTATAGCGGGAGGTACCCCACAGATACGCAGTATTTT